This record concerns one TCR beta chain sequence. The data belong to a study of blood T cell repertoires in COVID-19. V shed 5 bases, J shed 4 bases, and the junction held 8 bases outside the gene matches. The CDR3 runs to 17 residues. CDR1 is SGHTA and CDR2 is FQGNSA in the germline V gene. Profiled with immunoSEQ multiplex PCR; TCRdb holds only in-frame clones, not every one. The sample carries around 26,000 clones, roughly 85% recorded once. The receptor was isolated from a human donor with active COVID-19. The donor label of this sample is uncertain. The specimen was peripheral blood. V usage is TRBV7-2 and J usage is TRBJ2-1; 13 bases match TRBD2. The CDR3 DNA is TGTGCCAGCAGCGCCCGACTAGCGGGGGGCCGATACAATGAGCAGTTCTTC. This sequence encodes CASSARLAGGRYNEQFF.